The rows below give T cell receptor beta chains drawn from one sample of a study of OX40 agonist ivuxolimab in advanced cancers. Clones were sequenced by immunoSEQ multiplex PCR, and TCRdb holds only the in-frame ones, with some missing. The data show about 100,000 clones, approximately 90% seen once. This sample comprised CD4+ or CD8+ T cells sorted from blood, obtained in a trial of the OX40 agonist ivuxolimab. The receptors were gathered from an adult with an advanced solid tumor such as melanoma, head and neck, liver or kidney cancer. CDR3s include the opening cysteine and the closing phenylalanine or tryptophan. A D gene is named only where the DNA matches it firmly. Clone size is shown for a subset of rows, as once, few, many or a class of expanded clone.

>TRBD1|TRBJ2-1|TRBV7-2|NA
CASSYGQGAHEQFF
TGTGCCAGCAGCTACGGACAGGGGGCCCATGAGCAGTTCTTC
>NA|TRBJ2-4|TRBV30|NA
CAWSVRSQGGGTVYF
TGTGCCTGGAGTGTAAGGTCGCAGGGAGGAGGGACAGTGTACTTC
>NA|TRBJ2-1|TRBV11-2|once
CASSIFGLYNEQFF
TGTGCCAGCAGCATTTTCGGGCTCTACAATGAGCAGTTCTTC
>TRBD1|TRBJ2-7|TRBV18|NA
CASSPFLGGTGMTYEQYF
TGTGCCAGCTCACCATTCCTAGGAGGGACAGGGATGACCTACGAGCAGTACTTC
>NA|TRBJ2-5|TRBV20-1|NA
CSARVGETQYF
TGCAGTGCTAGAGTAGGGGAGACCCAGTACTTC
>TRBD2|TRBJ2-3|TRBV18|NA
CASSRLAGGTDTQYF
TGTGCCAGCTCACGGCTAGCGGGGGGCACAGATACGCAGTATTTT
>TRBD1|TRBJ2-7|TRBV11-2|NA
CASSSTDGQGYEQYF
TGTGCCAGCAGCTCGACTGATGGACAGGGCTACGAGCAGTACTTC
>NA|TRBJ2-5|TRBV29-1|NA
CSVEEGGETQYF
TGCAGCGTTGAAGAAGGGGGGGAGACCCAGTACTTC
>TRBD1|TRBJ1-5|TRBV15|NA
CATSRGTGGDQPQHF
TGTGCCACCAGCAGAGGGACAGGGGGCGATCAGCCCCAGCATTTT
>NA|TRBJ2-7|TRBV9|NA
CASSPGGAALWYEQYF
TGTGCCAGCAGCCCAGGAGGGGCTGCCCTGTGGTACGAGCAGTACTTC
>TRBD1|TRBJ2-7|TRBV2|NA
CASSRDRGSYEQYF
TGTGCCAGCAGTCGGGACAGGGGGAGCTACGAGCAGTACTTC
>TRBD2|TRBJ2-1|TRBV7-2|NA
CASSLSGSGSNEQFF
TGTGCCAGCAGCTTAAGCGGTAGCGGGAGCAATGAGCAGTTCTTC
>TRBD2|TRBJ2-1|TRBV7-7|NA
CASSQGLAGNNEQFF
TGTGCCAGCAGCCAGGGACTAGCGGGTAACAATGAGCAGTTCTTC
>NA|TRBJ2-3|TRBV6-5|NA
CASSYMSATDTQYF
TGTGCCAGCAGTTATATGTCAGCTACAGATACGCAGTATTTT
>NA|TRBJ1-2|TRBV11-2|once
CASSLDLGDGYGYTF
TGTGCCAGCAGCTTAGATTTGGGGGACGGGTATGGCTACACCTTC
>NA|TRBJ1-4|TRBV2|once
CASRIGGDNEKLFF
TGTGCCAGCAGAATTGGCGGGGATAATGAAAAACTGTTTTTT
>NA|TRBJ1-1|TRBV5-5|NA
CASSSLHTEAFF
TGTGCCAGCAGCTCACTACACACTGAAGCTTTCTTT
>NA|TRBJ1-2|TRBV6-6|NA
CASSQDSGYGYTF
TGTGCCAGCAGCCAGGACTCGGGCTATGGCTACACCTTC
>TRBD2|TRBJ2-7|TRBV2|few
CASSEGRLAGRNEQYF
TGTGCCAGCAGTGAAGGGCGACTAGCGGGAAGGAACGAGCAGTACTTC
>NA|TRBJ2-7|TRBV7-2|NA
CASSTGLSSYEQYF
TGTGCCAGCAGTACTGGACTGAGCTCCTACGAGCAGTACTTC
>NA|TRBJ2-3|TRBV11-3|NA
CASSLGYGVTDTQYF
TGTGCCAGCAGCTTAGGCTACGGGGTCACAGATACGCAGTATTTT
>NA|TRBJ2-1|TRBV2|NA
CASSNLRSYNEQFF
TGTGCCAGCAGTAATTTGAGATCATACAATGAGCAGTTCTTC
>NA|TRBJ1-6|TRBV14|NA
CASSQGQGVGSPLHF
TGTGCCAGCAGCCAAGGGCAGGGTGTGGGGTCACCCCTCCACTTT
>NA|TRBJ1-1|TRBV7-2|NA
CASSPLPRGNTEAFF
TGTGCCAGCAGCCCCCTTCCTAGGGGGAACACTGAAGCTTTCTTT
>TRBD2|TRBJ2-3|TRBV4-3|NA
CASSQRILGTSGIWGTDTQYF
TGCGCCAGCAGCCAAAGAATATTGGGGACTAGCGGGATTTGGGGCACAGATACGCAGTATTTT
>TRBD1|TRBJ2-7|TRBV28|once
CASSLLAGGGFEYF
TGTGCCAGCAGTTTACTTGCAGGGGGCGGGTTTGAGTACTTC
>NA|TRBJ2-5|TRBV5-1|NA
CASSLSRTGRGETQYF
TGCGCCAGCAGCTTGTCAAGGACAGGGCGGGGGGAGACCCAGTACTTC
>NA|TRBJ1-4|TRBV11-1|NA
CASSLARGVKEKLFF
TGTGCCAGCAGCTTAGCCAGAGGCGTGAAGGAAAAACTGTTTTTT
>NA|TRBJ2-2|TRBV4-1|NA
CASSQDPGIGELFF
TGCGCCAGCAGCCAAGATCCGGGGATCGGGGAGCTGTTTTTT
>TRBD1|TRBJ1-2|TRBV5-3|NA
CARSLGQGAFYYGYTF
TGTGCCAGAAGCCTTGGACAGGGGGCATTCTACTATGGCTACACCTTC
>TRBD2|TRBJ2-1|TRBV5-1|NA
CASSLDRTSYNEQFF
TGCGCCAGCAGCTTGGACCGGACTAGCTACAATGAGCAGTTCTTC
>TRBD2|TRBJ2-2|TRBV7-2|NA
CASSLKSGSATNTGELFF
TGTGCCAGCAGCTTAAAAAGCGGGAGCGCTACGAACACCGGGGAGCTGTTTTTT